Sequencing of this T cell receptor (beta chain) was carried out in a study of PD-L1 blockade in urothelial cancer. About the research overall: Patients' histories included 0 to 3 prior chemotherapy regimens. The authors examined blood 3 weeks (second dose) and 6 weeks after treatment start. The median T cell count in blood samples was 141,255.

The time point denotes: pretreatment peripheral blood. Locally advanced or metastatic urothelial carcinoma affected all patients. The length of the CDR3 is 14 residues. Trimming cost V 7 bases and J 3 bases, with 14 bases left between them. Germline V CDR1 and CDR2: ENHRY, SYGVKD. Measured with immunoSEQ multiplex PCR; TCRdb has only the in-frame clones, and not every one. Of tens of thousands of clones in the sample, 90% are singletons; the top ten hold around 1.5%. The sequence was obtained from a man aged 60-69 years with urothelial cancer. The source material was PBMCs, sampled around atezolizumab (anti-PD-L1) treatment. The rearrangement links TRBV10-3 to TRBJ2-3; D might be TRBD2 (6 bases). CDR3 DNA sequence: TGTGCCATCAAGGAGGGGTCTCTTACAGATACGCAGTATTTT. It translates to CAIKEGSLTDTQYF.